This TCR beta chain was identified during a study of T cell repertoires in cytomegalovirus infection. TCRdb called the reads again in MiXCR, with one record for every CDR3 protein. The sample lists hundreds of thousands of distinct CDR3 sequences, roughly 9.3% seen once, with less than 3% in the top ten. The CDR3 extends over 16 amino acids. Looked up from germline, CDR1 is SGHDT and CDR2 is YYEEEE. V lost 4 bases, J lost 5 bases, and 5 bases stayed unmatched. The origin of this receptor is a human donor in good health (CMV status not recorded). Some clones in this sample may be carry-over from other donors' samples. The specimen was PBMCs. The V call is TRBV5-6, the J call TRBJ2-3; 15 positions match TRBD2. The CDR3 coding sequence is TGTGCCAGCAGCACGGGACTAGCGGGGGGAAAAGATACGCAGTATTTT. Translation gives CASSTGLAGGKDTQYF. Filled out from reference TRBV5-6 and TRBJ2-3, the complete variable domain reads DAGVTQSPTHLIKTRGQQVTLRCSPKSGHDTVSWYQQALGQGPQFIFQYYEEEERQRGNFPDRFSGHQFPNYSSELNVNALLLGDSALYLCASSTGLAGGKDTQYFGPGTRLTVL.